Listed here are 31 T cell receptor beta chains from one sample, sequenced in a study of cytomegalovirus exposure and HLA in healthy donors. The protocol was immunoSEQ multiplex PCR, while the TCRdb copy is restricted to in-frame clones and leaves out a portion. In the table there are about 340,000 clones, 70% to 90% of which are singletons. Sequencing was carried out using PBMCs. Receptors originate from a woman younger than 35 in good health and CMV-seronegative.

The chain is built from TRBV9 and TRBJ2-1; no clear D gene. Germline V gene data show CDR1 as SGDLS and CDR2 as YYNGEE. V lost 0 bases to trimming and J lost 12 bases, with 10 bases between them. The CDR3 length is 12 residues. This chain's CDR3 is CASSVAGARQFF. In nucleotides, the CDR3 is TGTGCCAGCAGCGTAGCAGGCGCGCGGCAGTTCTTC.

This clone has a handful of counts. Here the CDR3 DNA reads TGTGCCAGCAGGGAGGGGGCAGACGCGAACACCGGGGAGCTGTTTTTT. It translates to CASREGADANTGELFF. The chain carries TRBV7-3 and TRBJ2-2; D is possibly TRBD1 (7 bases). The CDR3 has 16 residues. CDR1 and CDR2 (germline): SGHTA, FQGTGA. Trimming stripped 6 bases from V and 0 bases from J, with 14 bases between.

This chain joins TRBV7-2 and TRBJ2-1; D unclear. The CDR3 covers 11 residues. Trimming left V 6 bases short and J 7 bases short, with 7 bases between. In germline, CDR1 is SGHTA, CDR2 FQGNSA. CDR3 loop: CASRLSNEQFF. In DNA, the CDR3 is TGTGCCAGCAGGTTGTCGAATGAGCAGTTCTTC.

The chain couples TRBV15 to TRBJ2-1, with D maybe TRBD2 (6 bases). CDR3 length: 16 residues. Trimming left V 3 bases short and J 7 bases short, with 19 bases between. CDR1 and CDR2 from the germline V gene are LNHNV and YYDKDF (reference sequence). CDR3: CATSRGVAGTGNEQFF. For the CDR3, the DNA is TGTGCCACCAGCAGGGGGGTTGCGGGAACTGGAAATGAGCAGTTCTTC. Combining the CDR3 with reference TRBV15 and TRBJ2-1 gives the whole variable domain DAMVIQNPRYQVTQFGKPVTLSCSQTLNHNVMYWYQQKSSQAPKLLFHYYDKDFNNEADTPDNFQSRRPNTSFCFLDIRSPGLGDTAMYLCATSRGVAGTGNEQFFGPGTRLTVL.

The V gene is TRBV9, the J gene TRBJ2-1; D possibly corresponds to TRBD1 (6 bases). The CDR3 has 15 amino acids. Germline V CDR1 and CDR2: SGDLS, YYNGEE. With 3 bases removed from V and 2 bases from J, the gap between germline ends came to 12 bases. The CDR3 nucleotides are TGTGCCAGCAGCGAACAGGGCAGCACCTACAATGAGCAGTTCTTC. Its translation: CASSEQGSTYNEQFF. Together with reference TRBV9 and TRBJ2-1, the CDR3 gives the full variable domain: DSGVTQTPKHLITATGQRVTLRCSPRSGDLSVYWYQQSLDQGLQFLIQYYNGEERAKGNILERFSAQQFPDLHSELNLSSLELGDSALYFCASSEQGSTYNEQFFGPGTRLTVL.

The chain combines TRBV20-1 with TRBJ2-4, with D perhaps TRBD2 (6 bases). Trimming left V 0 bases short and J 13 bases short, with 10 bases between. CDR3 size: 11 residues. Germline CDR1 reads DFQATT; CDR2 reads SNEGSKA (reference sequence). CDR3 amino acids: CSARDGGLQYF. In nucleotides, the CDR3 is TGCAGTGCTAGAGATGGGGGACTCCAGTACTTC.

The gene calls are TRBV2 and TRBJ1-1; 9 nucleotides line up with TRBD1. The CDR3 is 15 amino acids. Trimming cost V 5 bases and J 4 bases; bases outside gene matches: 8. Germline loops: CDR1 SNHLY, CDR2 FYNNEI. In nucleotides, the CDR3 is TGTGCCAGCAGTCCTACGGGACAGGGAGCCACTGAAGCTTTCTTT. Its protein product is CASSPTGQGATEAFF.

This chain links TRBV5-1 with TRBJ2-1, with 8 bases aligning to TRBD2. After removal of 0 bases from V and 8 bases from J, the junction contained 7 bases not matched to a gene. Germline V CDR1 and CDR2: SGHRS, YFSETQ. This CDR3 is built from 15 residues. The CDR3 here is CASSLGTSTNDEQFF. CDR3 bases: TGCGCCAGCAGCTTGGGGACTAGCACGAACGATGAGCAGTTCTTC.

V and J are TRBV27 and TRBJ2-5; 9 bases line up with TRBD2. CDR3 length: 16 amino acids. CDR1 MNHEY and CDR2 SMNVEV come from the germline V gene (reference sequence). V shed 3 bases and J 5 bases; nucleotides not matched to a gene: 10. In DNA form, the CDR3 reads TGTGCCAGCAGTTTGGTGTGGGCGGGAGGGCCGGAGACCCAGTACTTC. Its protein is CASSLVWAGGPETQYF.

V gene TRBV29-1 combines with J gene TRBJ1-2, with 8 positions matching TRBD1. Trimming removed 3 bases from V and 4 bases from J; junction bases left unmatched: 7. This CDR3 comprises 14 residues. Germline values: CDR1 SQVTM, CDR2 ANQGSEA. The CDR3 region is CSVEGDRLVYGYTF. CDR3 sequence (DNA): TGCAGCGTTGAGGGGGACAGGCTTGTCTATGGCTACACCTTC.

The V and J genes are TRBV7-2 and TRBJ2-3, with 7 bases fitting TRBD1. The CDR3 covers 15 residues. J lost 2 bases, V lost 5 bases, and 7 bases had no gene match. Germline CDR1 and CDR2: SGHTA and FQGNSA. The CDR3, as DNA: TGTGCCAGCAGCACGCCGACAGGGACCACAGATACGCAGTATTTT. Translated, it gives CASSTPTGTTDTQYF.

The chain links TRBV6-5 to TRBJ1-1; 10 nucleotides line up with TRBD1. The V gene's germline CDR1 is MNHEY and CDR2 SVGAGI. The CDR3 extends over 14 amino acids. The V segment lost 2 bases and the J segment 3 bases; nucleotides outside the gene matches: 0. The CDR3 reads CASSYGTGDTEAFF. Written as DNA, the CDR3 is TGTGCCAGCAGTTACGGGACAGGGGACACTGAAGCTTTCTTT.

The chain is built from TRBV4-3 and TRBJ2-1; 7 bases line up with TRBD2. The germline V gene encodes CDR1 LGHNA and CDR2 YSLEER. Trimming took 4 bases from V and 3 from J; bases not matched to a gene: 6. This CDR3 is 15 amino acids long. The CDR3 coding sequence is TGCGCCAGCAGCCGGAGCGGGATTGGCTACAATGAGCAGTTCTTC. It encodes CASSRSGIGYNEQFF.

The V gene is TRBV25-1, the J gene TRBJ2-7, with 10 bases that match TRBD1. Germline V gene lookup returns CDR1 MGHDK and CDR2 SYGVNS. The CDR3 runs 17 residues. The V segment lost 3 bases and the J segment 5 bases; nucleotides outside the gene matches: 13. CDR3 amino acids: CASSEGPGQGVFNEQYF. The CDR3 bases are TGTGCCAGCAGTGAGGGGCCCGGACAGGGGGTTTTTAACGAGCAGTACTTC.

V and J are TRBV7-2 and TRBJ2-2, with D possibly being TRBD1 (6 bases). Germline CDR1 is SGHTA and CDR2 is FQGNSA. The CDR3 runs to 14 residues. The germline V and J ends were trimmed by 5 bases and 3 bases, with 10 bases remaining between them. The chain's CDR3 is CASSTGQHTGELFF. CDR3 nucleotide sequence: TGTGCCAGCAGCACCGGACAGCACACCGGGGAGCTGTTTTTT.

The CDR3 nucleotides are TGTGCCAGCAGCGTCACATACGACTCTGGGGCCAACGTCCTGACTTTC. Protein product: CASSVTYDSGANVLTF. This chain connects TRBV7-9 to TRBJ2-6, with D unresolved. CDR1 and CDR2 (germline): SEHNR, FQNEAQ (reference sequence). V lost 5 bases and J lost 0, with 11 bases in between. The CDR3 has 16 amino acids.

CDR3 coding DNA: TGTGCCAGCAGCGAGGGGGACAGGGGCTCTACCGAGCAGTTCTTC. It translates to CASSEGDRGSTEQFF. This chain links TRBV9 with TRBJ2-1; 10 bases are a match to TRBD1. The ends lost 3 bases at V and 10 bases at J; junction bases unmatched: 10. The CDR3 totals 15 residues. Germline V gives CDR1 SGDLS, CDR2 YYNGEE. Filled out from reference TRBV9 and TRBJ2-1, the complete variable domain reads DSGVTQTPKHLITATGQRVTLRCSPRSGDLSVYWYQQSLDQGLQFLIQYYNGEERAKGNILERFSAQQFPDLHSELNLSSLELGDSALYFCASSEGDRGSTEQFFGPGTRLTVL.

The CDR3 sequence: CASSLGVAGVGETQYF. The CDR3 DNA reads TGTGCCAGCAGCTTAGGGGTAGCGGGAGTTGGAGAGACCCAGTACTTC. This chain uses TRBV7-2 with TRBJ2-5; 9 bases map to TRBD2. Trimming at V came to 1 base and at J to 4 bases, leaving 7 bases not matched to a gene. Germline V gene sequence: CDR1 SGHTA, CDR2 FQGNSA. The CDR3 spans 16 residues.

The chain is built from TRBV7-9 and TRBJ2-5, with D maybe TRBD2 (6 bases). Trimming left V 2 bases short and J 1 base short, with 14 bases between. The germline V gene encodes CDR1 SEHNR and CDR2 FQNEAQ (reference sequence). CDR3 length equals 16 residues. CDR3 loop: CASSLPLLASQETQYF. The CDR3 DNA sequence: TGTGCCAGCAGCTTACCCCTGCTAGCGAGCCAAGAGACCCAGTACTTC.

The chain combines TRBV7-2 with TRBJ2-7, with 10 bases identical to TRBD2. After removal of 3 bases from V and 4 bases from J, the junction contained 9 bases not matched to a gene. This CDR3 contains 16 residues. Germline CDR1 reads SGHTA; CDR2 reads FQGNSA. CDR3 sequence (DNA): TGTGCCAGCAGCTTGTCTAGCGGGGGAGAGACTTACGAGCAGTACTTC. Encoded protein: CASSLSSGGETYEQYF.

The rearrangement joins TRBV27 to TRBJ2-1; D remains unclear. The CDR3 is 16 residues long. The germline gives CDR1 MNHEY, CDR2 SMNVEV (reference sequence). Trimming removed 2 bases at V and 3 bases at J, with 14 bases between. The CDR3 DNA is TGTGCCAGCAGTTTAATCGCGACTCCTATCTACAATGAGCAGTTCTTC. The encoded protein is CASSLIATPIYNEQFF.

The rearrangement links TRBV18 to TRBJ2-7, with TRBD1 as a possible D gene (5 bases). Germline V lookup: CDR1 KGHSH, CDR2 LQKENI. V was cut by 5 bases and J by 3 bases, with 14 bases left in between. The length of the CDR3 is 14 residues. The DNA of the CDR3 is TGTGCCAGCTCAACGGCAGGACAAGTCTACGAGCAGTACTTC. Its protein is CASSTAGQVYEQYF.

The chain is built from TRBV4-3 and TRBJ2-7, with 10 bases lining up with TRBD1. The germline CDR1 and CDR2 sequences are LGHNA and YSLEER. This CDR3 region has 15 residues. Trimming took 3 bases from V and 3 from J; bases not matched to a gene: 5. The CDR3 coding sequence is TGCGCCAGCAGCCACTCGACAGGGGGCATCTACGAGCAGTACTTC. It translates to CASSHSTGGIYEQYF.

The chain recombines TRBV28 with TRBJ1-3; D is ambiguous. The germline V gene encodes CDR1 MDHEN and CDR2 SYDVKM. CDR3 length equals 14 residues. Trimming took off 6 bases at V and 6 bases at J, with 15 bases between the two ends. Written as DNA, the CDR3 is TGTGCCAGCAGATACGACATCCTGGAAAACACCATATATTTT. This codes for CASRYDILENTIYF.

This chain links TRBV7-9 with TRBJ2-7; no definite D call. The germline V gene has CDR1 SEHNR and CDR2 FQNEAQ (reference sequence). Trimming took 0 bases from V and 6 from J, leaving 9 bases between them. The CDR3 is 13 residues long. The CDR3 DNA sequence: TGTGCCAGCAGCTTAGCGCTTAACAGCGAGCAGTACTTC. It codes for CASSLALNSEQYF.

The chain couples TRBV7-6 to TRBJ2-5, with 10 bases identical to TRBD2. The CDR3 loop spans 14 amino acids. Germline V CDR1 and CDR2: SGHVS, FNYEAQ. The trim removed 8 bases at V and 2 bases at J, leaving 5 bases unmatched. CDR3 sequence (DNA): TGTGCCAGCGCTAGCGGGAGATTTCAAGAGACCCAGTACTTC. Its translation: CASASGRFQETQYF.

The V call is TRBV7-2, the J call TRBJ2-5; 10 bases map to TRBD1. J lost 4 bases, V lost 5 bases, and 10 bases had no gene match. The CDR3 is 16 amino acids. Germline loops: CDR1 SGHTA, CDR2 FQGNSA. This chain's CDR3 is CASSRPGQGDLETQYF. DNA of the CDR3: TGTGCCAGCAGCCGCCCCGGACAGGGGGATTTAGAGACCCAGTACTTC.

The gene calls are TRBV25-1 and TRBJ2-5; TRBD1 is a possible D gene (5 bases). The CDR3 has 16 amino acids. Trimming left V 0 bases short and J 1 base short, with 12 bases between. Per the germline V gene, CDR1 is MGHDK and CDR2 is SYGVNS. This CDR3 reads CASSEYDSALQETQYF. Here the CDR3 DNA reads TGTGCCAGCAGTGAATACGACAGCGCCCTCCAAGAGACCCAGTACTTC.

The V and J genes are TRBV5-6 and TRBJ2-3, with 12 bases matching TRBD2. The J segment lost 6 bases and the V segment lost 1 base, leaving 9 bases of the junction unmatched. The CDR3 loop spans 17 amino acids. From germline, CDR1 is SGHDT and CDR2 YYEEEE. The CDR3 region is CASSLKPGLAGLDTQYF. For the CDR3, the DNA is TGTGCCAGCAGCTTGAAACCGGGACTAGCGGGTCTTGATACGCAGTATTTT.

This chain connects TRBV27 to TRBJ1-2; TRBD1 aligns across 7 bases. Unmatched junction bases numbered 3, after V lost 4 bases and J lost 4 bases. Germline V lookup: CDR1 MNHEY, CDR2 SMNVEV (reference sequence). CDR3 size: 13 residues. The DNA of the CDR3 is TGTGCCAGCAGTTCGGGACAGCTCTATGGCTACACCTTC. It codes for CASSSGQLYGYTF.

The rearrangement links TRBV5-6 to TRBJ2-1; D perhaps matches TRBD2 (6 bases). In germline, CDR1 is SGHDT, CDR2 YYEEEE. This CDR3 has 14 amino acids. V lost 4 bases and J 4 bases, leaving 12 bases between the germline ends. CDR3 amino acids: CASSPTSSYNEQFF. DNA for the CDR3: TGTGCCAGCAGCCCAACTAGCTCTTACAATGAGCAGTTCTTC.